Presented here are 19 T cell receptor beta chains from one specimen sequenced in a study of neoadjuvant anti-PD-1 for oral cavity cancer. Sequenced by immunoSEQ multiplex PCR; TCRdb stores in-frame clones only, minus some. Among thousands of clones listed, roughly 50% were seen once. The specimen was tumor tissue, collected before nivolumab (anti-PD-1) treatment. Receptors were obtained from a person aged 35-79 years with oral cavity squamous cell carcinoma.

Judged by abundance, this clone is medium-sized. This chain's CDR3 is CASSSQQAYNEQFF. The DNA of the CDR3 is TGTGCCAGCAGCTCACAACAGGCTTACAATGAGCAGTTCTTC. The V and J genes are TRBV5-4 and TRBJ2-1; the D gene is possibly TRBD1 (5 bases). With 3 bases removed from V and 4 bases from J, the gap between germline ends came to 11 bases. Germline V CDR1 and CDR2: SGHNT, YYREEE (reference sequence). The CDR3 covers 14 residues.

The chain combines TRBV14 with TRBJ2-3; 12 nucleotides align to TRBD2. This CDR3 comprises 17 residues. The V gene's germline CDR1 is SGHDN and CDR2 FVKESK. Losses at the gene ends were 6 bases for V and 2 bases for J; bases not matched to a gene: 9. CDR3 residues: CASSYDTSGGITDTQYF. The CDR3 region has the DNA TGTGCCAGCAGTTACGATACTAGCGGGGGGATCACAGATACGCAGTATTTT.

The chain is built from TRBV5-8 and TRBJ1-5, with D possibly TRBD1 on 5 matching bases. There are 14 residues in the CDR3. The V gene lost 3 bases and the J gene lost 4 bases, with 11 bases spanning the gap. Germline V lookup: CDR1 SGHTS, CDR2 YDEGEE. The CDR3 nucleotides read TGTGCCAGCAGCTCCGGGACCCAAAATCAGCCCCAGCATTTT. It encodes CASSSGTQNQPQHF.

This clone was seen more than once but under ten times. The J gene is TRBJ2-5, the V gene TRBV6-6; 8 bases fit TRBD2. The length of the CDR3 is 13 residues. Germline trimming cut 7 bases from V and 5 bases from J; bases unmatched to any gene: 6. Germline-derived CDR1 and CDR2 are MNHNY and SVGAGI (reference sequence). The CDR3 coding sequence is TGTGCCAGCACTCACCCGGGGGGGGAGACCCAGTACTTC. It yields the protein CASTHPGGETQYF.

This clone was counted a few times. The chain links TRBV19 to TRBJ1-4, with a weak D call TRBD1 (5 bases). The CDR3 runs 15 residues. With 3 bases removed from V and 4 bases from J, the gap between germline ends came to 12 bases. The germline CDR1 and CDR2 sequences are LNHDA and SQIVND (reference sequence). This chain's CDR3 is CASSIGAANNEKLFF. The CDR3 region has the DNA TGTGCCAGTAGTATCGGGGCAGCGAATAATGAAAAACTGTTTTTT. Using reference TRBV19 and TRBJ1-4 for the parts outside the CDR3, the full variable domain is DGGITQSPKYLFRKEGQNVTLSCEQNLNHDAMYWYRQDPGQGLRLIYYSQIVNDFQKGDIAEGYSVSREKKESFPLTVTSAQKNPTAFYLCASSIGAANNEKLFFGSGTQLSVL.

The chain uses TRBV9 and TRBJ2-5, with TRBD2 identical over 11 bases. CDR1 and CDR2 from the germline V gene are SGDLS and YYNGEE. The CDR3 runs to 16 residues. Unmatched junction bases numbered 3, after V lost 0 bases and J lost 2 bases. CDR3 sequence reads: CASSVGLAGGQETQYF. The CDR3 DNA follows: TGTGCCAGCAGCGTAGGGCTAGCGGGGGGACAAGAGACCCAGTACTTC. Full variable domain (remainder filled in from reference TRBV9 and TRBJ2-5): DSGVTQTPKHLITATGQRVTLRCSPRSGDLSVYWYQQSLDQGLQFLIQYYNGEERAKGNILERFSAQQFPDLHSELNLSSLELGDSALYFCASSVGLAGGQETQYFGPGTRLLVL.

The V and J genes are TRBV7-9 and TRBJ1-6, with D possibly matching TRBD1 (5 bases). V was trimmed by 5 bases and J by 4 bases, leaving 24 bases between them. Per the germline V gene, CDR1 is SEHNR and CDR2 is FQNEAQ (reference sequence). This CDR3 comprises 19 residues. This chain's CDR3 is CASSPGGPLGGVYNSPLHF. The CDR3 DNA follows: TGTGCCAGCAGCCCGGGGGGACCCCTAGGTGGGGTTTATAATTCACCCCTCCACTTT.

In this sample, this clone turned up a few times. The V and J genes are TRBV7-2 and TRBJ2-1; TRBD2 matches at 7 bases. Germline lookup yields CDR1 SGHTA and CDR2 FQGNSA. The CDR3 consists of 18 residues. Unmatched junction bases numbered 8, after V lost 0 bases and J lost 0 bases. CDR3 sequence (DNA): TGTGCCAGCAGCTTAGCAAGAAGAGGACTAGGCTCCTACAATGAGCAGTTCTTC. This translates into CASSLARRGLGSYNEQFF.

By sample share, this clone is medium-sized. CDR3: CASSRRPGQGNTGELFF. CDR3 bases: TGTGCCAGCTCACGACGGCCGGGACAGGGTAACACCGGGGAGCTGTTTTTT. The V and J genes are TRBV18 and TRBJ2-2; TRBD1 matches at 9 bases. V lost 4 bases to trimming and J lost 2 bases; unmatched junction nucleotides: 8. The CDR3 is 17 amino acids. Germline V gene sequence: CDR1 KGHSH, CDR2 LQKENI.

The chain employs TRBV28 and TRBJ1-5; D ambiguous. V was shortened by 4 bases and J by 0 bases, with 19 bases between the two germline ends. CDR1 and CDR2 (germline): MDHEN, SYDVKM. This CDR3 spans 18 amino acids. The CDR3 DNA is TGTGCCAGCAGTTCTTCACTCCGGGCCCTTTATAGCAATCAGCCCCAGCATTTT. Translating gives CASSSSLRALYSNQPQHF.

The V gene is TRBV6-6, the J gene TRBJ2-7, with D tentatively TRBD2 (6 bases). The CDR3 length is 14 residues. Per the germline V gene, CDR1 is MNHNY and CDR2 is SVGAGI (reference sequence). Trimming took 0 bases from V and 0 from J, leaving 6 bases between them. CDR3 in amino acids: CASSYSTSSYEQYF. The CDR3 DNA reads as TGTGCCAGCAGTTACTCGACTAGCTCCTACGAGCAGTACTTC.

This clone was counted a single time. The V and J genes are TRBV6-4 and TRBJ2-6; D possibly corresponds to TRBD2 (6 bases). V was clipped by 3 bases and J by 4 bases, with 10 bases between them. The CDR3 covers 15 residues. The germline CDR1 and CDR2 sequences are MRHNA and SNTAGT. The CDR3 is CASSDRETGANVLTF. The CDR3 region has the DNA TGTGCCAGCAGTGATCGGGAGACCGGGGCCAACGTCCTGACTTTC.

Here the CDR3 DNA reads TGTGCCAGCAGCTTACACTCTGCGGGGCGGACCTACGAGCAGTACTTC. It translates to CASSLHSAGRTYEQYF. The chain is built from TRBV7-2 and TRBJ2-7; D might be TRBD2 (6 bases). The CDR3 is made up of 16 amino acids. Per germline, CDR1 SGHTA and CDR2 FQGNSA. V was clipped by 2 bases and J by 2 bases, with 16 bases between them.

J is TRBJ2-1 and V is TRBV5-4; TRBD2 agrees at 10 bases. The V gene end was trimmed by 2 bases and the J gene end by 9 bases; junction bases not matched to a gene: 8. The V gene's germline CDR1 is SGHNT and CDR2 YYREEE (reference sequence). The CDR3 is 15 residues long. The chain's CDR3 is CASSFSSGGFGEQFF. CDR3 DNA: TGTGCCAGCAGCTTCAGTAGCGGGGGGTTTGGTGAGCAGTTCTTC.

The chain employs TRBV7-8 and TRBJ2-1; a possible D gene is TRBD1 (6 bases). Per germline, CDR1 SGHVS and CDR2 FQNEAQ. Trimming shortened V by 1 base and J by 8 bases, and 9 bases separated the two germline ends. The CDR3 covers 13 residues. CDR3 amino acids: CASSLDRVDEQFF. In DNA, the CDR3 is TGTGCCAGCAGCTTAGACAGGGTCGATGAGCAGTTCTTC. The full variable domain, rest sourced from reference TRBV7-8 and TRBJ2-1, is GAGVSQSPRYKVAKRGQDVALRCDPISGHVSLFWYQQALGQGPEFLTYFQNEAQLDKSGLPSDRFFAERPEGSVSTLKIQRTQQEDSAVYLCASSLDRVDEQFFGPGTRLTVL.

This clone was seen only a few times. The CDR3 DNA is TGTGCCAGCAGCGGGACAGCGTCTAACTATGGCTACACCTTC. Translated: CASSGTASNYGYTF. The chain uses TRBV7-9 and TRBJ1-2; 7 nucleotides match TRBD1. CDR1 is SEHNR, CDR2 FQNEAQ, per germline (reference sequence). Losses at the gene ends were 5 bases for V and 0 bases for J; bases not matched to a gene: 3. This CDR3 comprises 14 residues.

J is TRBJ1-4 and V is TRBV9; 7 nucleotides line up with TRBD1. V gave up 0 bases and J gave up 3 bases; unmatched junction bases: 5. CDR1 SGDLS and CDR2 YYNGEE come from the germline V gene. The CDR3 is made up of 16 amino acids. CDR3: CASSVGAGTANEKLFF. CDR3 sequence (DNA): TGTGCCAGCAGCGTAGGTGCCGGGACAGCTAATGAAAAACTGTTTTTT.

This chain uses TRBV5-4 with TRBJ1-2, with 7 bases identical to TRBD1. CDR1 is SGHNT, CDR2 YYREEE, per germline (reference sequence). This CDR3 region has 15 residues. After removal of 0 bases from V and 4 bases from J, the junction contained 6 bases not matched to a gene. CDR3 amino acids: CASSLVGQALYGYTF. Written as DNA, the CDR3 is TGTGCCAGCAGCTTGGTCGGACAGGCTCTCTATGGCTACACCTTC. The full variable domain, with the rest looked up from reference TRBV5-4 and TRBJ1-2, is ETGVTQSPTHLIKTRGQQVTLRCSSQSGHNTVSWYQQALGQGPQFIFQYYREEENGRGNFPPRFSGLQFPNYSSELNVNALELDDSALYLCASSLVGQALYGYTFGSGTRLTVV.

This clone came up a few times. This chain connects TRBV28 to TRBJ1-2; no clear D. The ends were cut back, 7 bases at V and 2 bases at J, with 5 bases in the middle. The CDR3 has 11 amino acids. CDR1 is MDHEN and CDR2 is SYDVKM in the germline V gene. As DNA, the CDR3 is TGTGCCAGCACCCGGAACTATGGCTACACCTTC. Translation: CASTRNYGYTF.